This passage covers 8 T cell receptor beta chains from one sample sequenced in a study of vaccination effects on CD4 cells after COVID-19. Before sequencing, viral peptide pools were used by the ViraFEST assay to expand antigen-specific CD4+ T cells. CD4+ T cells were isolated after less than 13 days of culture. Each person got two doses of an mRNA SARS-CoV-2 vaccine, BNT162b2 or mRNA-1273. TCRdb keeps only in-frame clones here, not all; method: immunoSEQ multiplex PCR. The repertoire includes about 26,000 clones, about 80% of them detected once, and roughly 6% sits in the top ten. Their antigen targets remain unknown. The source material was CD4+ T cells from PBMCs cultured with SARS-CoV-2 spike peptides, sampled after COVID-19 vaccination. Receptors originate from a human donor who received a COVID-19 vaccine. Some clones in this sample may be carry-over from other donors' samples.

This clone has only one observation. The chain couples TRBV10-2 to TRBJ1-6; weak D call: TRBD1 (6 bases). Germline-derived CDR1 and CDR2 are WSHSY and SAAADI. V was shortened by 7 bases and J by 8 bases, with 21 bases between the two germline ends. This CDR3 is 16 amino acids long. CDR3 sequence: CASTRPGGNRDSPLHF. DNA for the CDR3: TGCGCCAGCACCCGGCCGGGGGGGAACAGGGATTCACCCCTCCACTTT.

The chain carries TRBV2 and TRBJ1-2, with D possibly TRBD1 on 6 matching bases. V shed 4 bases and J shed 6 bases, with 18 bases lying between them. Per germline, CDR1 SNHLY and CDR2 FYNNEI. The CDR3 is made up of 15 amino acids. The CDR3 sequence is CASSGSWTARDGYTF. The CDR3 region has the DNA TGTGCCAGCAGTGGGAGCTGGACAGCACGGGATGGCTACACCTTC. The full variable domain, completed using reference TRBV2 and TRBJ1-2, is EPEVTQTPSHQVTQMGQEVILRCVPISNHLYFYWYRQILGQKVEFLVSFYNNEISEKSEIFDDQFSVERPDGSNFTLKIRSTKLEDSAMYFCASSGSWTARDGYTFGSGTRLTVV.

The chain employs TRBV5-1 and TRBJ1-1; 7 nucleotides match TRBD1. V lost 1 base and J lost 5; bases outside the gene matches: 8. CDR3 length: 15 residues. Per the germline V gene, CDR1 is SGHRS and CDR2 is YFSETQ. As DNA, the CDR3 is TGCGCCAGCAGCTTGTTAGGGGGCGAAGTGACTGAAGCTTTCTTT. Amino acids: CASSLLGGEVTEAFF. The full variable domain, in which reference TRBV5-1 and TRBJ1-1 provide the parts outside the CDR3, is KAGVTQTPRYLIKTRGQQVTLSCSPISGHRSVSWYQQTPGQGLQFLFEYFSETQRNKGNFPGRFSGRQFSNSRSEMNVSTLELGDSALYLCASSLLGGEVTEAFFGQGTRLTVV.

The rearrangement joins TRBV7-2 to TRBJ2-2; D gene uncertain. The CDR3 has 14 amino acids. Germline V CDR1 and CDR2: SGHTA, FQGNSA. The germline V and J ends were trimmed by 4 bases and 0 bases, with 6 bases remaining between them. This CDR3 is CASSWRANTGELFF. The CDR3 nucleotides are TGTGCCAGCAGCTGGAGAGCGAACACCGGGGAGCTGTTTTTT.

The gene calls are TRBV5-1 and TRBJ2-1, with 7 positions matching TRBD1. Germline assignment: CDR1 SGHRS and CDR2 YFSETQ. There are 15 residues in the CDR3. V lost 4 bases, J lost 0 bases, and 4 bases stayed unmatched. The CDR3 protein is CASSRDSSSYNEQFF. DNA for the CDR3: TGCGCCAGCAGCAGGGACAGCAGCTCCTACAATGAGCAGTTCTTC.

The chain links TRBV7-2 to TRBJ2-1; D gene uncertain. Germline V gives CDR1 SGHTA, CDR2 FQGNSA. The CDR3 consists of 14 residues. V was trimmed by 8 bases and J by 1 base, leaving 12 bases between them. CDR3 sequence (DNA): TGTGCCAGCCGTCTTAGGGTTTCCTACAATGAGCAGTTCTTC. Protein product: CASRLRVSYNEQFF.

This chain links TRBV10-1 with TRBJ2-5; D may correspond to TRBD1 or TRBD2 (5 bases each). V shed 0 bases and J shed 5 bases, with 10 bases lying between them. The CDR3 totals 14 residues. The germline V gene encodes CDR1 WNHNN and CDR2 SYGVQD (reference sequence). This chain's CDR3 is CASSESHRRETQYF. CDR3 DNA: TGCGCCAGCAGTGAGTCTCACAGGAGGGAGACCCAGTACTTC.

A few counts support this clone. The gene calls are TRBV4-2 and TRBJ1-2; D remains ambiguous. This CDR3 is built from 13 residues. The germline V gene has CDR1 LGHNA and CDR2 YNFKEQ. Trimming removed 3 bases at V and 8 bases at J, with 13 bases between. The CDR3 loop reads CASSHPLLGGYTF. The CDR3 coding sequence is TGTGCCAGCAGCCATCCTCTTCTAGGAGGCTACACCTTC.